These 19 T cell receptor beta chains share one sample of origin, sequenced in a study of glioma-infiltrating T cells. The iRepertoire nested amplicon-rescue multiplex PCR amplified TCR alpha and beta CDR3s from RNA. Each CDR3 protein gets one entry after TCRdb re-called the multiplex PCR reads with MiXCR. The top ten clones hold 6.7% of a sample with some 85,000 distinct CDR3 sequences, 23% of them seen once. The sample consisted of glioma tissue, nonneoplastic brain tissue, or PBMCs (not recorded which). Receptors were obtained from a human donor with low-grade glioma or glioblastoma, undergoing nonglioma brain surgery, or in good health (not recorded which).

CDR3: CASSEIGQPIGELFF. CDR3 sequence (DNA): TGTGCCAGCAGTGAAATTGGACAGCCGATCGGGGAGCTGTTTTTT. The rearrangement links TRBV2 to TRBJ2-2, with D maybe TRBD1 (6 bases). The V end was cut by 2 bases, the J end by 7 bases, with 14 bases between. The CDR3 length is 15 residues. Germline V gene data show CDR1 as SNHLY and CDR2 as FYNNEI.

This clonotype was recorded only once. This clone may be a read error of a much larger clone one base away. This chain links TRBV7-2 with TRBJ2-1; D unresolved. V lost 3 bases to trimming and J lost 0 bases, with 12 bases between them. Germline V gene data show CDR1 as SGHTA and CDR2 as FQGNSA. CDR3 length equals 16 residues. In nucleotides, the CDR3 is TGTGCCAGCAGCTTCTCTAGAGGCTACTCCTACAATGAGCAGTTCTTC. Residues: CASSFSRGYSYNEQFF.

This clonotype came up a few times. This chain connects TRBV12-3 or TRBV12-4 to TRBJ2-1, with D hard to call. The CDR3 is 13 amino acids. V lost 5 bases, J lost 6 bases, and 11 bases lay in between. CDR3 protein: CASSTQRLNEQFF. The CDR3 nucleotides are TGTGCCAGCAGTACACAACGCCTCAATGAGCAGTTCTTC.

This clonotype was seen many times. The gene calls are TRBV28 and TRBJ2-7; 15 nucleotides match TRBD2. Per germline, CDR1 MDHEN and CDR2 SYDVKM. V was clipped by 2 bases and J by 7 bases; unmatched bases: 3. CDR3 length: 15 amino acids. The CDR3: CASSLGTSGRREQYF. CDR3 sequence (DNA): TGTGCCAGCAGTTTAGGGACTAGCGGGAGGCGGGAGCAGTACTTC.

The table lists this clonotype with many counts. The rearrangement links TRBV20-1 to TRBJ2-1, with TRBD2 identical over 9 bases. This CDR3 comprises 14 residues. With V trimmed by 6 bases and J by 5 bases, 8 bases remained unmatched. CDR1 and CDR2 from the germline V gene are DFQATT and SNEGSKA (reference sequence). CDR3 nucleotide sequence: TGCAGTGCCCCCGGACTAGCGAGGAACAATGAGCAGTTCTTC. Protein sequence: CSAPGLARNNEQFF.

Ten or more counts support this clonotype. V usage is TRBV2 and J usage is TRBJ2-7; D gene ambiguous. Trimming pared 5 bases from V and 0 bases from J, leaving 8 bases between. The CDR3 is 13 amino acids. Germline V gives CDR1 SNHLY, CDR2 FYNNEI. CDR3: CASSLVISYEQYF. The CDR3 coding sequence is TGTGCCAGCAGTTTAGTTATCTCCTACGAGCAGTACTTC.

Many counts were recorded for this clonotype. The rearrangement joins TRBV16 to TRBJ1-1; TRBD1 agrees at 9 bases. The CDR3 runs 15 residues. V shed 5 bases and J 3 bases; nucleotides not matched to a gene: 7. Germline V gene lookup returns CDR1 KGHSY and CDR2 FQNENV. The DNA for the CDR3 is TGTGCCAGCAGCAAGAACAGGGGGCGGGACACTGAAGCTTTCTTT. Protein sequence: CASSKNRGRDTEAFF.

The sample holds many counts of this clonotype. The chain uses TRBV28 and TRBJ2-3; TRBD2 matches 7 bases. CDR1 and CDR2 from the germline V gene are MDHEN and SYDVKM. V lost 6 bases to trimming and J lost 4 bases; unmatched junction nucleotides: 7. The CDR3 is 14 amino acids. In nucleotides, the CDR3 is TGTGCCAGCAGAGAAGTGGGGGGGTCAGATACGCAGTATTTT. This translates into CASREVGGSDTQYF.

There are many counts of this clonotype. The chain joins TRBV18 to TRBJ2-1; D is uncertain. The CDR3 runs to 12 residues. Germline V gene sequence: CDR1 KGHSH, CDR2 LQKENI. V lost 6 bases and J lost 5, with 8 bases in between. The CDR3 DNA reads as TGTGCCAGCTCCCCGATCGACAATGAGCAGTTCTTC. Its protein product is CASSPIDNEQFF.

The table lists this clonotype with many counts. The V call is TRBV6-1, the J call TRBJ2-5; D perhaps matches TRBD2 (6 bases). Germline V gives CDR1 MNHNS, CDR2 SASEGT. Trimming removed 5 bases at V and 5 bases at J, with 12 bases between. CDR3 length: 13 residues. The CDR3 bases are TGTGCCAGCAGTTTAGGACTATCCGAGACCCAGTACTTC. It translates to CASSLGLSETQYF.

The chain is built from TRBV19 and TRBJ2-3; TRBD1 is a possible D gene (6 bases). Germline V gene sequence: CDR1 LNHDA, CDR2 SQIVND (reference sequence). CDR3 length: 17 amino acids. Trimming cost V 4 bases and J 2 bases, with 19 bases left between them. As DNA, the CDR3 is TGTGCCAGTAGTAGGGGCCCGGGCAGGGGAAACACAGATACGCAGTATTTT. Amino acids: CASSRGPGRGNTDTQYF.

This clonotype occurred a few times. CDR3 in amino acids: CASSDRANSPLHF. As DNA, the CDR3 is TGCGCCAGCAGTGACAGAGCCAATTCACCCCTCCACTTT. This chain connects TRBV10-2 to TRBJ1-6; D is ambiguous. The germline V and J ends were trimmed by 3 bases and 7 bases, with 7 bases remaining between them. Germline V lookup: CDR1 WSHSY, CDR2 SAAADI. This CDR3 contains 13 residues.

There are many counts of this clonotype. The V gene is TRBV19, the J gene TRBJ1-4, with D perhaps matching TRBD1 (6 bases). In germline, CDR1 is LNHDA, CDR2 SQIVND (reference sequence). The CDR3 contains 12 residues. The V end lost 7 bases, the J end lost 7 bases, and 10 bases lay between the germline ends. CDR3 bases: TGTGCCAGTAACCAACAGGGTGAAAAACTGTTTTTT. As protein: CASNQQGEKLFF.

A remark on this clonotype: Here the CDR3 omits its conserved ending phenylalanine or tryptophan, so a read error is the likely source. This sequence joins TRBV6-2 or TRBV6-3 and TRBJ2-4; no firm D call. Germline V lookup: CDR1 MNHEY, CDR2 SVGEGT. CDR3 length equals 15 residues. DNA for the CDR3: TGTGGCAGCAGATTCAGAAGTCTAGCCAAAAACATTCAGTACTGC. It encodes CGSRFRSLAKNIQYC.

This clonotype was recorded many times. The genes are TRBV20-1 and TRBJ2-7, with 10 positions matching TRBD2. The trim removed 4 bases at V and 6 bases at J, leaving 6 bases unmatched. Germline V gives CDR1 DFQATT, CDR2 SNEGSKA (reference sequence). CDR3 length equals 13 residues. CDR3 sequence: CSAISGRAREQYF. DNA for the CDR3: TGCAGTGCTATAAGCGGGAGGGCGCGCGAGCAGTACTTC.

Many counts were recorded for this clonotype. The chain employs TRBV6-1 and TRBJ2-7; 10 nucleotides match TRBD2. J lost 3 bases, V lost 6 bases, and 5 bases had no gene match. Germline CDR1 is MNHNS and CDR2 is SASEGT. The CDR3 loop spans 14 amino acids. DNA for the CDR3: TGTGCCAGCAGACTAGCGGGGACGAGCTACGAGCAGTACTTC. This sequence encodes CASRLAGTSYEQYF.

V and J are TRBV19 and TRBJ2-4; D is unresolved. The CDR3 is made up of 13 amino acids. Germline values: CDR1 LNHDA, CDR2 SQIVND (reference sequence). V shed 3 bases and J shed 5 bases, with 8 bases lying between them. The CDR3 loop reads CASSIGSENIQYF. The CDR3 nucleotides are TGTGCCAGTAGTATTGGAAGCGAAAACATTCAGTACTTC.

There are many counts of this clonotype. The chain is built from TRBV3-1 and TRBJ2-6; no reliable D call. Germline CDR1 is LGHDT and CDR2 is YNNKEL (reference sequence). The CDR3 is 15 amino acids. Trimming shortened V by 2 bases and J by 4 bases, and 9 bases separated the two germline ends. CDR3 amino acids: CASSQPSAGANVLTF. The CDR3 DNA sequence: TGTGCCAGCAGCCAACCCTCTGCAGGGGCCAACGTCCTGACTTTC. The full variable domain, rest sourced from reference TRBV3-1 and TRBJ2-6, is DTAVSQTPKYLVTQMGNDKSIKCEQNLGHDTMYWYKQDSKKFLKIMFSYNNKELIINETVPNRFSPKSPDKAHLNLHINSLELGDSAVYFCASSQPSAGANVLTFGAGSRLTVL.

Ten or more counts support this clonotype. This chain links TRBV6-1 with TRBJ1-3; possible D gene TRBD1, 6 bases. The CDR3 runs to 12 residues. Germline values: CDR1 MNHNS, CDR2 SASEGT. The V and J ends lost 5 bases and 11 bases respectively, with 13 bases between them. CDR3 sequence: CASSSTGSAIYF. The CDR3 DNA reads TGTGCCAGCAGTTCTACAGGGTCCGCCATATATTTT.